The clone carrying this T cell receptor (beta chain) was counted only a few times. This sample was taken from a study of blood T cells in healthy people across ages. The use of a sample-barcoded 5' primer and a J-beta primer mix characterized a second PCR of about 7 to 12 cycles. Using its own MiXCR run on the 5' RACE reads, TCRdb lists one record per CDR3 protein. There are more than 900,000 distinct CDR3 sequences in the sample; 25% to 30% occur only once, and about 9.4% lies in the top ten. CDR1 KGHDR and CDR2 SFDVKD come from the germline V gene. This CDR3 has 18 amino acids. V was trimmed by 2 bases and J by 0 bases, leaving 16 bases between them. This sample also appeared in a second study, on T cells of mothers and their children.

This chain joins TRBV24-1 and TRBJ2-1, with D possibly matching TRBD1 (6 bases). The clonotype comes from a woman aged 40 to 55 in good health. Sample: blood. CDR3: CATSDSNPGHRSYNEQFF. The CDR3 nucleotides read TGTGCCACCAGTGATTCGAACCCGGGACACCGCTCCTACAATGAGCAGTTCTTC.